These 14 T cell receptor beta chains were all obtained from the same sample, sequenced in a study of shared clonotypes between healthy human individuals. Method: immunoSEQ multiplex PCR; TCRdb's copy keeps in-frame clones and lacks some. The sample carries roughly 1,600,000 clones, 98% recorded once. Sequenced input: naive CD4+ T cells sorted from blood. Subset in this sample: CD45RA+ positively selected. The receptors shown here come from a man aged 30 to 45 in good health.

The J gene is TRBJ2-6, the V gene TRBV7-9; D is unresolved. CDR1 and CDR2 (germline): SEHNR, FQNEAQ (reference sequence). Trimming pared 5 bases from V and 0 bases from J, leaving 11 bases between. The CDR3 contains 16 residues. The CDR3 nucleotides are TGTGCCAGCAGCCTACCTTTCAGCTCTGGGGCCAACGTCCTGACTTTC. Translation gives CASSLPFSSGANVLTF.

The chain uses TRBV18 and TRBJ2-1; 7 bases are a match to TRBD1. The CDR3 has 16 amino acids. The germline CDR1 and CDR2 sequences are KGHSH and LQKENI. Unmatched junction bases numbered 12, after V lost 1 base and J lost 9 bases. In DNA form, the CDR3 reads TGTGCCAGCTCACCACTGGCAACAGGGGATTTTGGTGAGCAGTTCTTC. Translation gives CASSPLATGDFGEQFF.

A single count supports this clone. A junction boundary mismatches the germline segment, possibly from a read error. The J gene is TRBJ1-5, the V gene TRBV18; the D gene is possibly TRBD1 (6 bases). Germline V gene sequence: CDR1 KGHSH, CDR2 LQKENI. The CDR3 is made up of 16 amino acids. The CDR3 region has the DNA TGTGCCAGCTCGCCACAGGGTCTGGGAAGCAATCAGCCCCAGCATTTT. Amino acid sequence: CASSPQGLGSNQPQHF.

The gene calls are TRBV7-2 and TRBJ1-4; D call uncertain. Germline V CDR1 and CDR2: SGHTA, FQGNSA. The CDR3 spans 15 residues. Trimming pared 5 bases from V and 0 bases from J, leaving 10 bases between. The CDR3 spells CASSPHWPTNEKLFF. The CDR3 coding sequence is TGTGCCAGCAGCCCCCACTGGCCAACTAATGAAAAACTGTTTTTT.

This chain joins TRBV5-6 and TRBJ1-5; the match to TRBD1 covers 9 bases. V lost 4 bases to trimming and J lost 1 base; unmatched junction nucleotides: 12. The CDR3 contains 18 residues. Germline-derived CDR1 and CDR2 are SGHDT and YYEEEE. The CDR3 protein is CASSLRDRAIISNQPQHF. DNA of the CDR3: TGTGCCAGCAGCCTCCGGGACAGGGCGATAATCAGCAATCAGCCCCAGCATTTT. The variable domain in full, with the rest retrieved from reference TRBV5-6 and TRBJ1-5, is DAGVTQSPTHLIKTRGQQVTLRCSPKSGHDTVSWYQQALGQGPQFIFQYYEEEERQRGNFPDRFSGHQFPNYSSELNVNALLLGDSALYLCASSLRDRAIISNQPQHFGDGTRLSIL.

This clone was detected only once. This rearrangement joins TRBV10-1 to TRBJ2-1, with 10 bases identical to TRBD2. With 3 bases clipped from V and 7 bases from J, the junction kept 9 bases outside the gene matches. The CDR3 contains 16 residues. The V gene's germline CDR1 is WNHNN and CDR2 SYGVQD (reference sequence). CDR3 residues: CASSDFGTSVRNEQFF. CDR3 in DNA: TGCGCCAGCAGTGATTTCGGGACTAGCGTTCGAAATGAGCAGTTCTTC.

The chain is built from TRBV9 and TRBJ2-6; D may be TRBD2 (5 bases). Germline CDR1 reads SGDLS; CDR2 reads YYNGEE. This CDR3 region has 17 residues. Trimming took 0 bases from V and 0 from J, leaving 10 bases between them. CDR3 sequence (DNA): TGTGCCAGCAGCGTAGGTCCGGGAACCTCTGGGGCCAACGTCCTGACTTTC. Its protein is CASSVGPGTSGANVLTF.

This rearrangement joins TRBV19 to TRBJ1-5; a weak D match, TRBD1 (5 bases). CDR1 and CDR2 from the germline V gene are LNHDA and SQIVND (reference sequence). V was pared by 7 bases and J by 4 bases, with 14 bases between. The length of the CDR3 is 14 residues. As DNA, the CDR3 is TGTGCCAGTAATCCAGGGCGATGGAATCAGCCCCAGCATTTT. Translating it yields CASNPGRWNQPQHF.

This chain uses TRBV25-1 with TRBJ2-7, with TRBD1 identical over 7 bases. Trimming cost V 6 bases and J 3 bases; bases outside gene matches: 2. There are 12 residues in the CDR3. The germline gives CDR1 MGHDK, CDR2 SYGVNS. This CDR3 reads CASRDRNYEQYF. Here the CDR3 DNA reads TGTGCCAGCAGGGACAGGAACTACGAGCAGTACTTC.

The rearrangement links TRBV28 to TRBJ1-2; D gene ambiguous. V shed 4 bases and J shed 3 bases, with 9 bases lying between them. The CDR3 contains 13 residues. Germline CDR1 and CDR2: MDHEN and SYDVKM. The CDR3 here is CASSWAKDYGYTF. In DNA, the CDR3 is TGTGCCAGCAGTTGGGCAAAGGACTATGGCTACACCTTC.

The chain combines TRBV5-4 with TRBJ2-4; TRBD1 might be the D (6 bases). CDR3 length: 14 residues. CDR1 is SGHNT, CDR2 YYREEE, per germline (reference sequence). Trimming pared 4 bases from V and 8 bases from J, leaving 16 bases between. Written as DNA, the CDR3 is TGTGCCAGCAGCGGAGGACAGCCAGGGGACATTCAGTACTTC. Its translation is CASSGGQPGDIQYF.

The CDR3, as DNA: TGTGCCAGCAGTCTCTACAGGGGCGACTCCTACGAGCAGTACTTC. This encodes CASSLYRGDSYEQYF. This rearrangement joins TRBV6-6 to TRBJ2-7; 7 nucleotides match TRBD1. After removal of 5 bases from V and 0 bases from J, the junction contained 7 bases not matched to a gene. In germline, CDR1 is MNHNY, CDR2 SVGAGI (reference sequence). The CDR3 sequence is 15 residues long.

V usage is TRBV4-1 and J usage is TRBJ2-3, with TRBD2 identical over 11 bases. The germline V gene encodes CDR1 MGHRA and CDR2 YSYEKL. This CDR3 spans 17 amino acids. V shed 3 bases and J 6 bases; nucleotides not matched to a gene: 11. The CDR3 coding sequence is TGCGCCAGCAGCCAGGCCCACACTAGCGGGAGATTGGATACGCAGTATTTT. Its protein product is CASSQAHTSGRLDTQYF.

Details on this clone: Other DNA variants within this sample encode the same CDR3. The genes are TRBV28 and TRBJ2-7; TRBD1 matches at 7 bases. Losses at the gene ends were 3 bases for V and 1 base for J; bases not matched to a gene: 3. CDR1 and CDR2 from the germline V gene are MDHEN and SYDVKM. This CDR3 has 14 residues. This CDR3 reads CASSFGTASYEQYF. The CDR3 DNA reads as TGTGCCAGCAGTTTCGGGACAGCTTCCTACGAGCAGTACTTC.